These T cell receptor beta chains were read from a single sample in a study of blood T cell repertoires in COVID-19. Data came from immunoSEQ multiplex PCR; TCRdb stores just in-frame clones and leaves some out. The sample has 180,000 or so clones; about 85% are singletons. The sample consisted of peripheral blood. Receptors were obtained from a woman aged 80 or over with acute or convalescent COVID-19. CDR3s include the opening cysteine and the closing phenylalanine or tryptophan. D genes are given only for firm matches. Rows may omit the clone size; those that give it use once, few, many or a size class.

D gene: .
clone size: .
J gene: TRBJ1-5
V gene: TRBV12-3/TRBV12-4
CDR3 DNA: TGTGCCAGCAGTTTATACAATCAGCCCCAGCATTTT
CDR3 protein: CASSLYNQPQHF

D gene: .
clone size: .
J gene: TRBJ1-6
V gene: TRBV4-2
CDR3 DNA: TGTGCCAGCAGCCAAGATCGGACTGTGGGGAATTCACCCCTCCACTTT
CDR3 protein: CASSQDRTVGNSPLHF

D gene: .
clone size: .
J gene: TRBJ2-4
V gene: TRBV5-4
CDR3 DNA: TGTGCCAGCAGCTTCGGGGGAGACAAAAACATTCAGTACTTC
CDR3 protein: CASSFGGDKNIQYF

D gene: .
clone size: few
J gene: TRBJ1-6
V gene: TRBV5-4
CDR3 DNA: TGTGCCAGCAGCTTGGGGGCTCGAAATTCACCCCTCCACTTT
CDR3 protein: CASSLGARNSPLHF

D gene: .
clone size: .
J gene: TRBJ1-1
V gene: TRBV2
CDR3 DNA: TGTGCCAGCAGAATTAGAACCCAAAACACTGAAGCTTTCTTT
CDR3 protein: CASRIRTQNTEAFF

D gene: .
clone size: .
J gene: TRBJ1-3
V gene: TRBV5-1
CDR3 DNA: TGCGCCAGCAGCGACGCTCTGGGGGGGTACGCTGGAAACACCATATATTTT
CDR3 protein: CASSDALGGYAGNTIYF

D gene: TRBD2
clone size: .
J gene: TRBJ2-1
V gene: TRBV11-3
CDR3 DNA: TGTGCCAGCAGCGTAGGAGTAGCGGGAGCTGCGTACAATGAGCAGTTCTTC
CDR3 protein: CASSVGVAGAAYNEQFF

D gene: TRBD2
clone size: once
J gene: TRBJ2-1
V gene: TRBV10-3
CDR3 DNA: TGTGCCATCAGGGTACTAGCGGAAGGGGGAGAGCAGTTCTTC
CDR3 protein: CAIRVLAEGGEQFF

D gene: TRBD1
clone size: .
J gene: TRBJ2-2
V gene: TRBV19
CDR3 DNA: TGTGCCAGTAGTATGACAGGGATGACCGGGGAGCTGTTTTTT
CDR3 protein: CASSMTGMTGELFF

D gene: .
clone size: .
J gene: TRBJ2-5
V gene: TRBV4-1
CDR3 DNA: TGCGCCAGCAGCCAAGGAGGGATTAGCAGCGAGACCCAGTACTTC
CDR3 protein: CASSQGGISSETQYF

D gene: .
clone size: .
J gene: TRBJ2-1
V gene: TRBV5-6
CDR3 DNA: TGTGCCAGCAGCTTAGGGTCGGGGGGCCCCTTTAGAGAGCAGTTCTTC
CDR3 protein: CASSLGSGGPFREQFF

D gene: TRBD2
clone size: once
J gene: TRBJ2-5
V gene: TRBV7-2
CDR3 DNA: TGTGCCAGCAGCTTAGAGATGGGACTAGCAACGGAGACCCAGTACTTC
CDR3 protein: CASSLEMGLATETQYF

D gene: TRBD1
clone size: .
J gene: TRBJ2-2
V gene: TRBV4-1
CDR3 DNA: TGCGCCAGCAGCCAATTACCGGGACAGGGCATAACCGGGGAGCTGTTTTTT
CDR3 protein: CASSQLPGQGITGELFF

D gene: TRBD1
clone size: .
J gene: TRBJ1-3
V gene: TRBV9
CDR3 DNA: TGTGCCAGCAGCGCCGGGACAGCCTCTGGAAACACCATATATTTT
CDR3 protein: CASSAGTASGNTIYF

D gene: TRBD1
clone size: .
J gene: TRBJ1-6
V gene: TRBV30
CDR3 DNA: TGTGCCTGGAGTGTCATGACAGGGGTTTCACCCCTCCACTTT
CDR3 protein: CAWSVMTGVSPLHF

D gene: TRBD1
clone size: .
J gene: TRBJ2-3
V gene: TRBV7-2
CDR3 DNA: TGTGCCAGCAGCCCCTCCCCCCGCAGGGGGAGTCCAGATACGCAGTATTTT
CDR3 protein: CASSPSPRRGSPDTQYF

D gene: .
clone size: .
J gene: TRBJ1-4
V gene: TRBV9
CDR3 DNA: TGTGCCAGCAGCGTACGTGTAAATGAAAAACTGTTTTTT
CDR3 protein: CASSVRVNEKLFF

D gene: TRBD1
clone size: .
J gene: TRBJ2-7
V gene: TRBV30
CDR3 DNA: TGTGCCTGGACAGGGGGCCGGCTGGAGCAGTACTTC
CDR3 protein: CAWTGGRLEQYF

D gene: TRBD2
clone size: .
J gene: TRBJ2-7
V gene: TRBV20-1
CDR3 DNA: TGCAGTGCTAGTAGGGGCTTTGCTAGCGGGGTCCCTGACGAGCAGTACTTC
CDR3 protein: CSASRGFASGVPDEQYF

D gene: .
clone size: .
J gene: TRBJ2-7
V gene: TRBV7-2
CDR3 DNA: TGTGCCAGCGGCCGGAGTGGGAGGGGGTACGAGCAGTACTTC
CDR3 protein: CASGRSGRGYEQYF

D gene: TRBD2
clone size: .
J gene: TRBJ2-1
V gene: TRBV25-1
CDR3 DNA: TGTGCCAGCAGTGCCCCGGGACTAGCGCCACCGGAGCAGTTCTTC
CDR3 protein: CASSAPGLAPPEQFF

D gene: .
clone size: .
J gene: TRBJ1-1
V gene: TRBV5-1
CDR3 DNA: TGCGCCAGCAGCTTGGGAGCATCCATCACTGAAGCTTTCTTT
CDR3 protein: CASSLGASITEAFF

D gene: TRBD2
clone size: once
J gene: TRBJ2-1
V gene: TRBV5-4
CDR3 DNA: TGTGCCAGCAGCTTGGGTTTTGGCGGGAGGGGCGACAATGAGCAGTTCTTC
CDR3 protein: CASSLGFGGRGDNEQFF

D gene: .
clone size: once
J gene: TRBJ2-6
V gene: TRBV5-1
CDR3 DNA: TGCGCCAGCAGCGCGGCAGCAGGGTCAGGGGCCAACGTCCTGACTTTC
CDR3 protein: CASSAAAGSGANVLTF

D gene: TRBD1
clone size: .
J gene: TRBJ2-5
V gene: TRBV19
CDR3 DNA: TGTGCCAGTAGTATAGTGGCGGGACAGGGTAAAGAGACCCAGTACTTC
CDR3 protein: CASSIVAGQGKETQYF

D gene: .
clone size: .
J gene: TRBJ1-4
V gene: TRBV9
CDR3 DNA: TGTGCCAGCAGCGTAGGGGCCCCCGGTCATGAAAAACTGTTTTTT
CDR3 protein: CASSVGAPGHEKLFF

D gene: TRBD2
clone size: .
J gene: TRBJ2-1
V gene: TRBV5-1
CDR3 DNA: TGCGCCAGCAGCTGGGGTAGCGGGTCCTACAATGAGCAGTTCTTC
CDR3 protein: CASSWGSGSYNEQFF

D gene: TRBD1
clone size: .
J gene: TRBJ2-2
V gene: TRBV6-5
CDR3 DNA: TGTGCCAGCAGCCTGGGACAGGGGGCCGTCGGGGAGCTGTTTTTT
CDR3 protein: CASSLGQGAVGELFF

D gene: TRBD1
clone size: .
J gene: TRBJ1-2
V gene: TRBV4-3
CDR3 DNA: TGCGCCAGCAGCCCGGACAGGGGACGCGGCTATGGCTACACCTTC
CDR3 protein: CASSPDRGRGYGYTF

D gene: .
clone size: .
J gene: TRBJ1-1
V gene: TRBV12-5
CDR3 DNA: TGTGCTAGTGCCCCAAACACTGAAGCTTTCTTT
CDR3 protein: CASAPNTEAFF

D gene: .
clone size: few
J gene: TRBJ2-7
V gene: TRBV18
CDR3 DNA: TGTGCCAGCTCACCAACCGGTTCTTCGATCTACGAGCAGTACTTC
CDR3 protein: CASSPTGSSIYEQYF

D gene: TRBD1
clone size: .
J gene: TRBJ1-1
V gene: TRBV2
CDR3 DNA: TGTGCCAGCCCGAAGGGGGCGGGTGAAGCTTTCTTT
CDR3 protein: CASPKGAGEAFF